The 22 T cell receptor beta chains reported below all come from one sample, sequenced in a study of blood T cell repertoires in COVID-19. Data came from immunoSEQ multiplex PCR; TCRdb stores just in-frame clones and leaves some out. The table shows around 23,000 clones, with approximately 86% occurring only once. The sequencing input was peripheral blood. The receptors were sampled from a human donor with acute or convalescent COVID-19. The donor label of this sample is uncertain.

The rearrangement links TRBV2 to TRBJ1-4; D is undetermined. This CDR3 is 15 amino acids long. The germline V and J ends were trimmed by 7 bases and 14 bases, with 26 bases remaining between them. In germline, CDR1 is SNHLY, CDR2 FYNNEI. The DNA for the CDR3 is TGTGCCAGCACGTCAATCCCCCATGGGCTCAACAAGCTGTTTTTT. It yields the protein CASTSIPHGLNKLFF.

This clone appeared once. This rearrangement joins TRBV5-1 to TRBJ2-7; the match to TRBD2 covers 12 bases. V was pared by 1 base and J by 4 bases, with 3 bases of the junction left unmatched. The CDR3 is 15 residues long. Germline CDR1 reads SGHRS; CDR2 reads YFSETQ. The CDR3 here is CASSLLAGGPYEQYF. In nucleotides, the CDR3 is TGCGCCAGCAGCTTGCTAGCGGGAGGGCCTTACGAGCAGTACTTC.

This sequence joins TRBV5-1 and TRBJ2-2; 7 nucleotides line up with TRBD2. V was pared by 4 bases and J by 0 bases, with 6 bases of the junction left unmatched. This CDR3 region has 16 residues. CDR1 and CDR2 (germline): SGHRS, YFSETQ. The CDR3 DNA sequence: TGCGCCAGCAGCGCGGCTAGCGGAACGAACACCGGGGAGCTGTTTTTT. Residues: CASSAASGTNTGELFF.

The CDR3 protein is CASSLGIGDTQYF. The CDR3 nucleotides read TGTGCCAGCAGTTTAGGTATCGGAGATACGCAGTATTTT. The chain combines TRBV12-3 or TRBV12-4 with TRBJ2-3; D is unresolved. The V end lost 1 base, the J end lost 5 bases, and 7 bases lay between the germline ends. This CDR3 has 13 residues.

V gene TRBV10-2 combines with J gene TRBJ2-5, with 10 nucleotides matching TRBD2. The CDR3 spans 18 residues. CDR1 is WSHSY, CDR2 SAAADI, per germline. Trimming removed 3 bases from V and 5 bases from J; junction bases left unmatched: 15. The CDR3 sequence: CASSDSRASGSIRETQYF. In nucleotides, the CDR3 is TGCGCCAGCAGTGATTCTAGGGCTAGCGGGAGTATCAGGGAGACCCAGTACTTC.

The V gene is TRBV4-2, the J gene TRBJ2-7, with 8 positions matching TRBD1. There are 14 residues in the CDR3. Germline V gene lookup returns CDR1 LGHNA and CDR2 YNFKEQ. The ends lost 4 bases at V and 3 bases at J; junction bases unmatched: 5. In DNA, the CDR3 is TGTGCCAGCAGCCCGGCAGGGGGCCACTACGAGCAGTACTTC. Translation gives CASSPAGGHYEQYF.

The CDR3 DNA reads TGTGCCAGCAGTGGGGGAGGGGCTCCCTACGAGCAGTACTTC. The encoded protein is CASSGGGAPYEQYF. The chain couples TRBV2 to TRBJ2-7; 7 positions match TRBD2. The CDR3 sequence is 14 residues long. Germline values: CDR1 SNHLY, CDR2 FYNNEI. With V trimmed by 4 bases and J by 2 bases, 5 bases remained unmatched.

V usage is TRBV5-5 and J usage is TRBJ1-2; D not resolved. Germline CDR1 and CDR2: SGHKS and YYEKEE (reference sequence). The CDR3 runs to 16 residues. The V end was cut by 0 bases, the J end by 4 bases, with 16 bases between. DNA for the CDR3: TGTGCCAGCAGCTTGGTGGTATATACACCCATCTATGGCTACACCTTC. Translating it yields CASSLVVYTPIYGYTF.

This chain links TRBV5-1 with TRBJ2-5; the D gene is possibly TRBD1 (6 bases). Trimming took off 0 bases at V and 2 bases at J, with 11 bases between the two ends. CDR3 length equals 15 residues. Germline V CDR1 and CDR2: SGHRS, YFSETQ. The CDR3 spells CASSLATTGQETQYF. CDR3 nucleotides: TGCGCCAGCAGCTTGGCGACGACAGGTCAAGAGACCCAGTACTTC.

This chain links TRBV5-1 with TRBJ2-5; the match to TRBD1 covers 7 bases. Trimming cost V 4 bases and J 5 bases; bases outside gene matches: 11. Looked up from germline, CDR1 is SGHRS and CDR2 is YFSETQ. This CDR3 comprises 15 residues. Here the CDR3 reads CASSPQVGQDETQYF. CDR3 in DNA: TGCGCCAGCAGCCCCCAGGTCGGACAGGACGAGACCCAGTACTTC.

The chain combines TRBV5-4 with TRBJ2-3; D might be TRBD2 (7 bases). V was pared by 1 base and J by 0 bases, with 9 bases between. The CDR3 has 15 amino acids. Germline CDR1 reads SGHNT; CDR2 reads YYREEE (reference sequence). CDR3 loop: CASSLRGASTDTQYF. CDR3 in DNA: TGTGCCAGCAGCTTGCGGGGGGCGAGCACAGATACGCAGTATTTT.

This clone has just one count. The V call is TRBV21-1, the J call TRBJ2-7; the table's D call of TRBD1 was not tested on the DNA. TRBV21-1 is designated a pseudogene. The CDR3 length is 16 residues. The CDR3 DNA is TGTGCCAGCAGCGAATCCAGGGGAGCACAGCGCGACGAGCAGTACTTC. Protein product: CASSESRGAQRDEQYF.

V and J are TRBV9 and TRBJ1-5; 11 bases line up with TRBD1. This CDR3 contains 16 residues. The trim removed 4 bases at V and 5 bases at J, leaving 8 bases unmatched. Germline-derived CDR1 and CDR2 are SGDLS and YYNGEE. The CDR3 coding sequence is TGTGCCAGCAGCCCCCTCCCGGGACAGGGGGATCAGCCCCAGCATTTT. This encodes CASSPLPGQGDQPQHF.

This clone appeared a single time. V gene TRBV10-3 combines with J gene TRBJ2-3; D not certain. Germline lookup yields CDR1 ENHRY and CDR2 SYGVKD. CDR3 size: 14 residues. Trimming shortened V by 3 bases and J by 0 bases, and 7 bases separated the two germline ends. CDR3 loop: CAISDRRSTDTQYF. In nucleotides, the CDR3 is TGTGCCATCAGTGATCGTCGTAGCACAGATACGCAGTATTTT.

The gene calls are TRBV6-5 and TRBJ1-4, with D perhaps matching TRBD1 (5 bases). Germline loops: CDR1 MNHEY, CDR2 SVGAGI. Trimming stripped 1 base from V and 7 bases from J, with 10 bases between. The CDR3 is 14 residues long. The chain's CDR3 is CASSYLGRGEKLFF. DNA for the CDR3: TGTGCCAGCAGTTACTTGGGGCGTGGTGAAAAACTGTTTTTT.

The chain recombines TRBV2 with TRBJ1-2, with 12 bases lining up with TRBD1. Germline-derived CDR1 and CDR2 are SNHLY and FYNNEI. J was trimmed by 8 bases and V by 5 bases; bases with no gene match: 6. The CDR3 length is 14 residues. CDR3 in DNA: TGTGCCAGCAGTTCGGGACAGGGGGCGGGCGGCTACACCTTC. It specifies CASSSGQGAGGYTF.

This clone was counted between two and nine times. The chain uses TRBV5-6 and TRBJ2-7, with D possibly TRBD1 on 6 matching bases. Germline CDR1 is SGHDT and CDR2 is YYEEEE. The CDR3 spans 14 residues. Trimming cost V 1 base and J 0 bases, with 8 bases left between them. CDR3 amino acids: CASSLTGSSYEQYF. The CDR3 DNA is TGTGCCAGCAGCTTGACAGGGAGCTCCTACGAGCAGTACTTC.

This CDR3 reads CASSPRSGGAPDTQYF. CDR3 DNA sequence: TGTGCCAGCAGCCCCCGAAGCGGGGGGGCCCCAGATACGCAGTATTTT. The chain carries TRBV9 and TRBJ2-3; 10 nucleotides line up with TRBD2. Trimming at V came to 4 bases and at J to 4 bases, leaving 9 bases not matched to a gene. The V gene's germline CDR1 is SGDLS and CDR2 YYNGEE. The CDR3 runs to 16 residues.

The rearrangement links TRBV29-1 to TRBJ1-1, with a weak D call TRBD1 (5 bases). Germline values: CDR1 SQVTM, CDR2 ANQGSEA. The V end lost 3 bases, the J end lost 1 base, and 12 bases lay between the germline ends. This CDR3 has 14 amino acids. CDR3 protein: CSVDAAGKNTEAFF. As DNA, the CDR3 is TGCAGCGTTGACGCGGCAGGGAAGAACACTGAAGCTTTCTTT. Full variable domain (rest looked up from reference TRBV29-1 and TRBJ1-1): SAVISQKPSRDICQRGTSLTIQCQVDSQVTMMFWYRQQPGQSLTLIATANQGSEATYESGFVIDKFPISRPNLTFSTLTVSNMSPEDSSIYLCSVDAAGKNTEAFFGQGTRLTVV.

V and J are TRBV2 and TRBJ2-7; D possibly corresponds to TRBD2 (5 bases). From germline, CDR1 is SNHLY and CDR2 FYNNEI. The CDR3 is 15 amino acids. V shed 4 bases and J shed 7 bases, with 20 bases lying between them. The CDR3 loop is CASSALRSSSGEQYF. The CDR3 coding sequence is TGTGCCAGCAGTGCCCTGCGAAGCTCATCGGGGGAGCAGTACTTC.

V is TRBV27 and J is TRBJ2-2; D not resolved. With 6 bases removed from V and 1 base from J, the gap between germline ends came to 9 bases. CDR3 length: 14 amino acids. CDR1 is MNHEY, CDR2 SMNVEV, per germline (reference sequence). The CDR3 nucleotides are TGTGCCAGCAGATTGGCCCTGAACACCGGGGAGCTGTTTTTT. Protein product: CASRLALNTGELFF.

J is TRBJ1-6 and V is TRBV6-6; perhaps TRBD1 as D (5 bases). In germline, CDR1 is MNHNY, CDR2 SVGAGI (reference sequence). Trimming shortened V by 6 bases and J by 14 bases, and 14 bases separated the two germline ends. CDR3 size: 12 residues. CDR3 region: CASSPGGASLHF. CDR3 coding DNA: TGTGCCAGCAGCCCCGGAGGGGCCTCCCTCCACTTT.